What follows describes a single TCR beta chain. Its antigen is currently unknown. General observations from the study: Greatest tumor Treg TCR overlap was with tumor naive CD4+ cells.

TCRdb analysed the 5' RACE reads with MiXCR anew, one entry per CDR3 protein. Among thousands of distinct CDR3 sequences listed, 50% were seen once. The germline CDR1 and CDR2 sequences are SGHDT and YYEEEE. This CDR3 comprises 15 residues. V lost 4 bases, J lost 4 bases, and 17 bases lay in between. This TCR was sampled from a female donor with breast cancer. The sequenced material came from naive CD4+ T cells sorted from a lymph node. Subset noted: naive CD4+ T cells, CD4+CD45RA+CD25-. This chain connects TRBV5-6 to TRBJ1-1, with a possible D match to TRBD1 (5 bases). The DNA for the CDR3 is TGTGCCAGCAGCCCATCAGTGGGGCCTGGCACTGAAGCTTTCTTT. Protein: CASSPSVGPGTEAFF.